The 9 T cell receptor beta chains given below trace back to one sample, sequenced in a study of control samples from healthy donors and cancer patients (dated by TCRdb to about 2020). Library preparation was by the immunoSEQ multiplex PCR assay. TCRdb stores this immuneACCESS table with in-frame sequences only. Part of the clones is absent; in the studies checked, under half of the shortfall reflects unresolved V genes, and no reason is known for the rest. The sample table records some 140,000 clones; approximately 91% of these occur just once. The leading ten clones occupy roughly 10% of the sample. Input material: blood. These receptors were obtained from a woman aged 25 to 39 in good health.

The rearrangement uses TRBV3-1 (or the pseudogene TRBV3-2) and TRBJ2-5, with D possibly being TRBD1 or TRBD2 (6 bases each). The germline V gene has CDR1 LGHDT and CDR2 YNNKEL (reference sequence). This CDR3 has 17 amino acids. V lost 0 bases and J 5 bases, leaving 19 bases between the germline ends. The CDR3 bases are TGTGCCAGCAGCCAAGAGTGGAGCAGGGGCGGAGGGGAGACCCAGTACTTC. Residues: CASSQEWSRGGGETQYF.

The V and J genes are TRBV25-1 and TRBJ2-3; no firm D call. Looked up from germline, CDR1 is MGHDK and CDR2 is SYGVNS. This CDR3 has 13 residues. Deletions cut 6 bases from V and 3 bases from J, with 10 bases between. Here the CDR3 DNA reads TGTGCCAGCAGCGACACCAGGACAGATACGCAGTATTTT. Translating it yields CASSDTRTDTQYF.

This chain joins TRBV4-2 and TRBJ1-2, with a possible D match to TRBD1 (6 bases). The germline gives CDR1 LGHNA, CDR2 YNFKEQ. The CDR3 loop spans 14 amino acids. Trimming stripped 3 bases from V and 8 bases from J, with 16 bases between. CDR3 nucleotide sequence: TGTGCCAGCAGCCAGGCCGGGACACCGGGAGGCTACACCTTC. Its protein product is CASSQAGTPGGYTF.

The CDR3 DNA sequence: TGTGCCAGCAGGACCGACAGGGTCTATAATTCACCCCTCCACTTT. Protein product: CASRTDRVYNSPLHF. This sequence joins TRBV6-5 and TRBJ1-6, with 7 positions matching TRBD1. V was clipped by 6 bases and J by 3 bases; unmatched bases: 5. The CDR3 runs 15 residues. Germline V gives CDR1 MNHEY, CDR2 SVGAGI.

The chain carries TRBV25-1 and TRBJ1-2; 8 bases are shared with TRBD1. The CDR3 runs to 11 residues. The germline gives CDR1 MGHDK, CDR2 SYGVNS. V shed 4 bases, J shed 13 bases, and the junction held 5 bases outside the gene matches. CDR3: CASSARTGPTF. The CDR3 nucleotides are TGTGCCAGCAGTGCGAGGACAGGGCCCACCTTC.

For the CDR3, the DNA is TGTGCCAGCTCACCACGAAGGGATATGAACGAGCAGTACTTC. This gives the protein CASSPRRDMNEQYF. The genes are TRBV18 and TRBJ2-7; D remains unclear. The V gene's germline CDR1 is KGHSH and CDR2 LQKENI. This CDR3 region has 14 residues. Between the trimmed V and J ends, which lost 1 base and 5 bases, there was a span of 12 bases.

There are a few counts of this clone. The V and J genes are TRBV12-2 and TRBJ2-1; the table assigns TRBD2, which was not confirmed against the DNA. TRBV12-2 is listed as a pseudogene. The CDR3 consists of 14 residues. CDR3 amino acids: CASRLVGTRGEQFF. CDR3 DNA sequence: TGTGCAAGTCGCTTGGTCGGAACACGGGGTGAGCAGTTCTTC.

The chain employs TRBV28 and TRBJ1-2; a possible D gene is TRBD1 (6 bases). Trimming removed 2 bases at V and 8 bases at J, with 15 bases between. Germline V CDR1 and CDR2: MDHEN, SYDVKM. This CDR3 region has 14 residues. The CDR3 nucleotides read TGTGCCAGCAGTTTAAGCGGAGGGGGTGGGGGCTACACCTTC. It yields the protein CASSLSGGGGGYTF.

This clone has a handful of counts. This chain joins TRBV24-1 and TRBJ2-7; possibly TRBD2 for D (5 bases). The CDR3 loop spans 12 amino acids. Per germline, CDR1 KGHDR and CDR2 SFDVKD. Trimming cost V 7 bases and J 4 bases, with 10 bases left between them. The CDR3 DNA follows: TGTGCCACCAGCGAACGGGGTTACGAGCAGTACTTC. It yields the protein CATSERGYEQYF.